This T cell receptor (beta chain) appears in the sequencing data of a study of T cell changes during pregnancy in multiple sclerosis. This CDR3 has 16 residues. Unmatched junction bases numbered 13, after V lost 4 bases and J lost 5 bases. CDR1 and CDR2 from the germline V gene are SGDLS and YYNGEE. Clones were sequenced by immunoSEQ multiplex PCR, and TCRdb holds only the in-frame ones, with some missing. The data contain more than 95,000 clones, almost 95% of them singletons. The material was peripheral blood, obtained after pregnancy. The chain recombines TRBV9 with TRBJ2-5; TRBD2 agrees at 8 bases. This TCR was recovered from a female donor with multiple sclerosis, enrolled in a pregnancy study. The CDR3 region is CASSSGGSGGKETQYF. The CDR3 DNA reads as TGTGCCAGCAGCTCGGGGGGGTCCGGGGGGAAGGAGACCCAGTACTTC.